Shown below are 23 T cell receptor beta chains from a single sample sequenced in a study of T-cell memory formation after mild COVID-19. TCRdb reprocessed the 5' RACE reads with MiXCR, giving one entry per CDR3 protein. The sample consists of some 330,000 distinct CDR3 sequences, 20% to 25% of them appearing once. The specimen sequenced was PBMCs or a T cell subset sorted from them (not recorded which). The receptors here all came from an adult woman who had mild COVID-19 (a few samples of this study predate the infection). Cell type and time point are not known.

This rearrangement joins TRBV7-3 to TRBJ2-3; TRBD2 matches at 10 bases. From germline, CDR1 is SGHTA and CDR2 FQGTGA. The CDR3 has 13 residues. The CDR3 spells CASGTSVTDTQYF. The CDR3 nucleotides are TGTGCTAGCGGGACTAGCGTCACAGATACGCAGTATTTT.

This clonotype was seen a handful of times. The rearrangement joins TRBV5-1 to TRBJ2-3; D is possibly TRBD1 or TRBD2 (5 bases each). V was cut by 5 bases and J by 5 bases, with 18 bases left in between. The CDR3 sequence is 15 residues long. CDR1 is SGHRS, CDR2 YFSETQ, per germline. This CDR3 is CASSPTPGGGDTQYF. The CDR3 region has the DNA TGCGCCAGCAGTCCTACACCTGGGGGTGGAGATACGCAGTATTTT.

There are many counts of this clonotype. The CDR3, as DNA: TGTGCCAGCAGCGTTCGCCCGGGACTCCCTTGGGGAGAGCAGTACTTC. It specifies CASSVRPGLPWGEQYF. The chain employs TRBV9 and TRBJ2-7, with D perhaps matching TRBD2 (6 bases). V dropped 2 bases and J dropped 7 bases, with 22 bases sitting between them. This CDR3 has 16 amino acids. Per the germline V gene, CDR1 is SGDLS and CDR2 is YYNGEE.

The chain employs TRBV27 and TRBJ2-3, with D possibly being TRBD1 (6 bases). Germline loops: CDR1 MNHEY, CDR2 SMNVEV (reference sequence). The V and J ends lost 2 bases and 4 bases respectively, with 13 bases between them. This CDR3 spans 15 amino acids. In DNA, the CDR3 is TGTGCCAGCAGTTTACAGGGGCGCCCACCAGATACGCAGTATTTT. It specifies CASSLQGRPPDTQYF.

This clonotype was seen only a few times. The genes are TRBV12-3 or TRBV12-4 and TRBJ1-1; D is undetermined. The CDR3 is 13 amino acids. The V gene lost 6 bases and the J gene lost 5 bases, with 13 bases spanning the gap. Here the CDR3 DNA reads TGTGCCAGCAGGCGAGACCCGGCTACTGAAGCTTTCTTT. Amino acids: CASRRDPATEAFF.

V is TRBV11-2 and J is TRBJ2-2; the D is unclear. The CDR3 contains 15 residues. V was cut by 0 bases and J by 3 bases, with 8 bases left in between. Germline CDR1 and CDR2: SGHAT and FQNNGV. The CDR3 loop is CASSLDPRDTGELFF. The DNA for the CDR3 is TGTGCCAGCAGCTTAGATCCCCGGGACACCGGGGAGCTGTTTTTT.

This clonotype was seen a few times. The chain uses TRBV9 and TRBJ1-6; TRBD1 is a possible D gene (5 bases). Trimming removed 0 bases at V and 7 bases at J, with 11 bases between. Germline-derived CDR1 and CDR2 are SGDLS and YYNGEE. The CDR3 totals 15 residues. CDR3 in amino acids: CASSVDGARNSPLHF. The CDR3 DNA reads TGTGCCAGCAGCGTAGACGGGGCACGGAATTCACCCCTCCACTTT.

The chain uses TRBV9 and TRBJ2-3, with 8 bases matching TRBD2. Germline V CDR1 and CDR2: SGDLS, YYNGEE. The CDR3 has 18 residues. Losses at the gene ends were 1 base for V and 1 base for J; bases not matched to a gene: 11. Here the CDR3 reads CASSVLSGAPKGTDTQYF. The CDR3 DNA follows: TGTGCCAGCAGCGTACTTAGCGGGGCACCCAAGGGCACAGATACGCAGTATTTT.

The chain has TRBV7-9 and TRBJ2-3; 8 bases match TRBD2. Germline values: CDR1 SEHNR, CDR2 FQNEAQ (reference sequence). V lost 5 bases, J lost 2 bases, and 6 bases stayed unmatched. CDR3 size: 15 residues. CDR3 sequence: CASSRLAGTTDTQYF. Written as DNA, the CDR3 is TGTGCCAGCAGCCGTTTAGCGGGGACCACAGATACGCAGTATTTT.

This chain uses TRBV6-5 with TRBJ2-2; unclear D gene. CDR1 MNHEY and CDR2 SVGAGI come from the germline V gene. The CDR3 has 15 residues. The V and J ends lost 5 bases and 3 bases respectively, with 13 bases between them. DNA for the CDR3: TGTGCCAGCAGTGCGCACGTCCGGGACACCGGGGAGCTGTTTTTT. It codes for CASSAHVRDTGELFF.

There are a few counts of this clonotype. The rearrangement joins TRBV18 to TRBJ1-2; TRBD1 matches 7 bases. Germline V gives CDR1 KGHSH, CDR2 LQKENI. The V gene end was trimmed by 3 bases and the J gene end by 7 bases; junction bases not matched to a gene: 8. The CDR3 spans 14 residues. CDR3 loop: CASSPRGQFLGYTF. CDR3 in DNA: TGTGCCAGCTCACCTAGGGGGCAATTTCTTGGCTACACCTTC.

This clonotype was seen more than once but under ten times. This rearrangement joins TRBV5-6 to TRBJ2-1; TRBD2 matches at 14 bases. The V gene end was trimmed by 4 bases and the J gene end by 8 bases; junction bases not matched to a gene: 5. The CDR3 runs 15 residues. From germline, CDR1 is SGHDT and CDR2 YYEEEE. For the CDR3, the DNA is TGTGCCAGCAGCCCGGGACTAGCGGGGGTGGATGAGCAGTTCTTC. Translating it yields CASSPGLAGVDEQFF.

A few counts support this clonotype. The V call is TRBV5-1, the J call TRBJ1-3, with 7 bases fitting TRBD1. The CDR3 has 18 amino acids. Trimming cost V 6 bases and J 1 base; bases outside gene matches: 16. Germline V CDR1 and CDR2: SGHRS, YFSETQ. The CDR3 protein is CASTERASGGLSGNTIYF. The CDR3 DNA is TGCGCCAGCACTGAGAGGGCGTCAGGGGGATTGTCTGGAAACACCATATATTTT.

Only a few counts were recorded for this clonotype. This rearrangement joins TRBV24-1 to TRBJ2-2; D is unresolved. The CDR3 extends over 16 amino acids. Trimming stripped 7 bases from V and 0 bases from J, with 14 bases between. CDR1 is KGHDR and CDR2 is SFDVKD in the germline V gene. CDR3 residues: CATRPGRPANTGELFF. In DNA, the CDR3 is TGTGCCACCAGACCCGGCAGGCCCGCGAACACCGGGGAGCTGTTTTTT.

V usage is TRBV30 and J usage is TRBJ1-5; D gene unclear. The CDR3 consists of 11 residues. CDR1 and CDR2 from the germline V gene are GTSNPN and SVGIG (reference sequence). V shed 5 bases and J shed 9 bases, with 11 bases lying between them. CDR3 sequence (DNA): TGTGCCTGGGCCAAACAAGGGCCCCAGCATTTT. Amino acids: CAWAKQGPQHF.

The CDR3 coding sequence is TGCGCCAGCAGCCAACTGGCGGGACAGGGAGCCTACGAGCAGTACTTC. Translated, it gives CASSQLAGQGAYEQYF. The chain is built from TRBV4-3 and TRBJ2-7, with 9 bases lining up with TRBD1. The J segment lost 2 bases and the V segment lost 2 bases, leaving 7 bases of the junction unmatched. Per germline, CDR1 LGHNA and CDR2 YSLEER. The CDR3 runs 16 residues.

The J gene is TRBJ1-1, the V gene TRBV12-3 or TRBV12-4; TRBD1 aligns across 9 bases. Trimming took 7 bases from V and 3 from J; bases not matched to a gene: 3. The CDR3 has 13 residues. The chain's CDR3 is CASNRQGDTEAFF. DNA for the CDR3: TGTGCCAGCAACCGACAGGGGGACACTGAAGCTTTCTTT.

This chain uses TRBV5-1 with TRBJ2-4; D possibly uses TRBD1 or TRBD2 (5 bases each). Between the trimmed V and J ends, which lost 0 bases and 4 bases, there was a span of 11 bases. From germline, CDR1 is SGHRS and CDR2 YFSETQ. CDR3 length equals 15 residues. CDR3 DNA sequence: TGCGCCAGCAGCTTGGCTGGGGGAAATAAAAACATTCAGTACTTC. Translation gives CASSLAGGNKNIQYF.

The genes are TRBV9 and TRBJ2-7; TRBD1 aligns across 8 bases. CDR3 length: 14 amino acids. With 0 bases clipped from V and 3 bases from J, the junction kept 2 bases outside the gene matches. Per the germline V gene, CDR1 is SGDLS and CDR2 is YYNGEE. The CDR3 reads CASSVGTGIYEQYF. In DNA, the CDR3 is TGTGCCAGCAGCGTAGGGACAGGGATCTACGAGCAGTACTTC.

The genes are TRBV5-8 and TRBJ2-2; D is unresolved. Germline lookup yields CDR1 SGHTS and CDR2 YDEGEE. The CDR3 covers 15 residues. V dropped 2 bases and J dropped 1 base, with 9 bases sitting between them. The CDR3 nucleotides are TGTGCCAGCAGCTTACGGACCTGGAACACCGGGGAGCTGTTTTTT. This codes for CASSLRTWNTGELFF.

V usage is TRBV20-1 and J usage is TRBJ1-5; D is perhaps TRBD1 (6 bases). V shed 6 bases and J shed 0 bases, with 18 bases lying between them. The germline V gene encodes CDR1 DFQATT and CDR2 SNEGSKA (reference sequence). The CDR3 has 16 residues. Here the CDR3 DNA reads TGCAGTGCCATGGAGGGGGGCAGGTATAGCAATCAGCCCCAGCATTTT. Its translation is CSAMEGGRYSNQPQHF.

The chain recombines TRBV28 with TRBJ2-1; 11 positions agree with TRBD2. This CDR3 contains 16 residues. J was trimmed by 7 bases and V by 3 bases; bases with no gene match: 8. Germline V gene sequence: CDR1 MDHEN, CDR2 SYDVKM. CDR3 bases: TGTGCCAGCAGTTTCAGTCCCACTAGCGGGAGTAATGAGCAGTTCTTC. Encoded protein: CASSFSPTSGSNEQFF. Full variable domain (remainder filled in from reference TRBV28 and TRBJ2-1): DVKVTQSSRYLVKRTGEKVFLECVQDMDHENMFWYRQDPGLGLRLIYFSYDVKMKEKGDIPEGYSVSREKKERFSLILESASTNQTSMYLCASSFSPTSGSNEQFFGPGTRLTVL.

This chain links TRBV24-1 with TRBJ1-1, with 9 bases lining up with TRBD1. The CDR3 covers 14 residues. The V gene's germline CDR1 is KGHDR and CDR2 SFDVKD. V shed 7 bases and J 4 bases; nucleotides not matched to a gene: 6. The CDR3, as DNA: TGTGCCACCAGCCCCGGGACAGGGCCCACTGAAGCTTTCTTT. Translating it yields CATSPGTGPTEAFF.